The TCR beta chain described here comes from a study of identical twins. Study findings and constraints: A cross-sectional statistical analysis, not follow-up of the same donors, supported the conclusions.

As regards this clonotype: Its antigen is currently unknown.

The donor group consisted entirely of healthy Caucasians. A template switching step contributed a universal primer site, while unique molecular identifiers were present in the cDNA. TCRdb independently ran MiXCR on the 5' RACE reads; one entry per CDR3 protein. The sample contains about 810,000 distinct CDR3 sequences, roughly 12% of which appear only once. Germline values: CDR1 LGHDT, CDR2 YNNKEL (reference sequence). This CDR3 is 14 amino acids long. The germline V and J ends were trimmed by 6 bases and 1 base, with 12 bases remaining between them. In addition, the sample was reused for a study of yellow fever vaccine responses in identical twins.

V and J are TRBV3-1 and TRBJ1-2; no reliable D call. Sequencing was carried out using PBMCs. The TCR comes from a woman aged 18-30 years in good health. The CDR3 coding sequence is TGTGCCAGCAGGAACAGACGGCATAACTATGGCTACACCTTC. Translating it yields CASRNRRHNYGYTF.